The 17 T cell receptor beta chains in this list originate from one sample, sequenced in a study of shared clonotypes between healthy human individuals. Measured with immunoSEQ multiplex PCR; TCRdb has only the in-frame clones, and not every one. Of approximately 980,000 clones listed, around three quarters were seen once; the top ten hold roughly 1.5%. The sequenced sample consisted of memory CD4+ T cells sorted from blood. Documented subset: CD45RA-negative fraction. The receptors derive from a man aged 18 to 30 in good health.

The DNA for the CDR3 is TGTGCCAGCAGCTTAGAGGGCAGGGCTAGCTCCTACGAGCAGTACTTC. Translated, it gives CASSLEGRASSYEQYF. The chain is built from TRBV7-9 and TRBJ2-7; D may be TRBD1 (5 bases). Germline-derived CDR1 and CDR2 are SEHNR and FQNEAQ (reference sequence). Trimming pared 1 base from V and 0 bases from J, leaving 13 bases between. The CDR3 runs to 16 residues.

The chain has TRBV2 and TRBJ1-2; D is unresolved. V lost 5 bases, J lost 2 bases, and 9 bases lay in between. The CDR3 has 13 residues. The germline gives CDR1 SNHLY, CDR2 FYNNEI. In nucleotides, the CDR3 is TGTGCCAGCAGTTTAAGGGAGAACTATGGCTACACCTTC. Translation: CASSLRENYGYTF.

In its sample, this clone was seen a few times. The chain is built from TRBV19 and TRBJ2-3, with D uncertain. The CDR3 is 15 amino acids. Germline V gene lookup returns CDR1 LNHDA and CDR2 SQIVND (reference sequence). Trimming took off 3 bases at V and 0 bases at J, with 10 bases between the two ends. In nucleotides, the CDR3 is TGTGCCAGTAGTATGTTACCCCTAAGCACAGATACGCAGTATTTT. It codes for CASSMLPLSTDTQYF.

V gene TRBV6-6 combines with J gene TRBJ1-5, with D perhaps matching TRBD1 (5 bases). Looked up from germline, CDR1 is MNHNY and CDR2 is SVGAGI (reference sequence). This CDR3 has 11 amino acids. Trimming stripped 6 bases from V and 15 bases from J, with 15 bases between. CDR3 protein: CASRRDALRHF. For the CDR3, the DNA is TGTGCCAGCAGGCGGGACGCCCTCCGGCATTTT.

The V gene is TRBV5-6, the J gene TRBJ2-7, with D maybe TRBD1 (6 bases). This CDR3 is 13 amino acids long. V lost 2 bases and J 5 bases, leaving 11 bases between the germline ends. CDR1 and CDR2 (germline): SGHDT, YYEEEE. The CDR3 DNA is TGTGCCAGCAGCTTCTCTGGGGGCGACGAGCAGTACTTC. Translation: CASSFSGGDEQYF.

Points on this clone: In the same sample, other DNA sequences code for this CDR3. The chain links TRBV25-1 to TRBJ2-7, with D uncertain. The CDR3 extends over 13 amino acids. The germline V gene has CDR1 MGHDK and CDR2 SYGVNS. V dropped 4 bases and J dropped 0 bases, with 7 bases sitting between them. The CDR3 reads CASSGIYSYEQYF. The DNA of the CDR3 is TGTGCCAGCAGTGGGATATACTCCTACGAGCAGTACTTC.

This clone showed up just once. The chain uses TRBV7-9 and TRBJ2-1, with 7 positions matching TRBD1. J lost 2 bases, V lost 5 bases, and 6 bases had no gene match. CDR3 size: 15 residues. Germline V gene lookup returns CDR1 SEHNR and CDR2 FQNEAQ (reference sequence). The CDR3 DNA is TGTGCCAGCAGCCCCGACAGGGCCACCTACAATGAGCAGTTCTTC. It encodes CASSPDRATYNEQFF. The entire variable domain, with the rest obtained from reference TRBV7-9 and TRBJ2-1, is as follows: DTGVSQNPRHKITKRGQNVTFRCDPISEHNRLYWYRQTLGQGPEFLTYFQNEAQLEKSRLLSDRFSAERPKGSFSTLEIQRTEQGDSAMYLCASSPDRATYNEQFFGPGTRLTVL.

The chain recombines TRBV7-6 with TRBJ1-2; D perhaps matches TRBD1 (5 bases). This CDR3 is 15 amino acids long. The V end lost 5 bases, the J end lost 4 bases, and 17 bases lay between the germline ends. From germline, CDR1 is SGHVS and CDR2 FNYEAQ. CDR3 nucleotide sequence: TGTGCCAGCAGCCCAGGGAATTTTGCGAGCTATGGCTACACCTTC. Translation: CASSPGNFASYGYTF.

At least ten counts were recorded for this clone. The chain joins TRBV6-1 to TRBJ2-1; D is unclear. V was clipped by 2 bases and J by 8 bases, with 13 bases between them. Germline loops: CDR1 MNHNS, CDR2 SASEGT. The CDR3 runs to 14 residues. In DNA, the CDR3 is TGTGCCAGCAGTGAAAGGAGCTTGAGAGATGAGCAGTTCTTC. This translates into CASSERSLRDEQFF.

V is TRBV5-4 and J is TRBJ1-6; the D gene is possibly TRBD1 (5 bases). V lost 0 bases to trimming and J lost 5 bases, with 9 bases between them. The length of the CDR3 is 15 residues. Germline V gives CDR1 SGHNT, CDR2 YYREEE (reference sequence). CDR3 in amino acids: CASSLGGTDNSPLHF. CDR3 sequence (DNA): TGTGCCAGCAGCTTGGGTGGGACGGATAATTCACCCCTCCACTTT.

A few counts support this clone. The chain joins TRBV7-9 to TRBJ1-6; unclear D gene. This CDR3 region has 15 residues. The germline gives CDR1 SEHNR, CDR2 FQNEAQ (reference sequence). Between the trimmed V and J ends, which lost 1 base and 6 bases, there was a span of 10 bases. The CDR3, as DNA: TGTGCCAGCAGCTTAGGTGGGCGGTCTAATTCACCCCTCCACTTT. This encodes CASSLGGRSNSPLHF.

About this clone itself: A single base separates this from a much larger clone, so it may be a read error. The CDR3 bases are TGTGCCAGCAGCCCCTCCGGGACAGGGGGCTTCGGGGAGCTGTTTTTT. This encodes CASSPSGTGGFGELFF. The chain carries TRBV7-9 and TRBJ2-2; 12 bases match TRBD1. The V segment lost 5 bases and the J segment 7 bases; nucleotides outside the gene matches: 8. CDR1 and CDR2 from the germline V gene are SEHNR and FQNEAQ (reference sequence). This CDR3 has 16 residues.

V and J are TRBV7-6 and TRBJ2-3; D possibly corresponds to TRBD1 (6 bases). Trimming cost V 0 bases and J 4 bases, with 14 bases left between them. Germline assignment: CDR1 SGHVS and CDR2 FNYEAQ. The CDR3 has 16 residues. The DNA for the CDR3 is TGTGCCAGCAGCTTAGCCCAGGGGTCTGGCGCAGATACGCAGTATTTT. Its translation is CASSLAQGSGADTQYF. The variable domain in full, with the rest retrieved from reference TRBV7-6 and TRBJ2-3, is GAGVSQSPRYKVTKRGQDVALRCDPISGHVSLYWYRQALGQGPEFLTYFNYEAQQDKSGLPNDRFSAERPEGSISTLTIQRTEQRDSAMYRCASSLAQGSGADTQYFGPGTRLTVL.

Points on this clone: Other DNA sequences in this sample translate to the same CDR3. The J gene is TRBJ2-2, the V gene TRBV5-1; tentatively, D is TRBD2 (6 bases). The CDR3 consists of 15 residues. The germline CDR1 and CDR2 sequences are SGHRS and YFSETQ. V dropped 4 bases and J dropped 0 bases, with 10 bases sitting between them. CDR3 residues: CASSLGGTNTGELFF. CDR3 in DNA: TGCGCCAGCAGCCTGGGGGGTACGAACACCGGGGAGCTGTTTTTT.

The V and J genes are TRBV7-2 and TRBJ2-2, with 11 positions matching TRBD2. The CDR3 runs 17 residues. V lost 5 bases, J lost 8 bases, and 13 bases stayed unmatched. Germline lookup yields CDR1 SGHTA and CDR2 FQGNSA. The DNA of the CDR3 is TGTGCCAGCAGCCCCTCGGGGCTAGCGGGAGGATCGGGGGAGCTGTTTTTT. Protein: CASSPSGLAGGSGELFF.

The chain is built from TRBV7-9 and TRBJ1-1; no clear D gene. CDR1 is SEHNR, CDR2 FQNEAQ, per germline (reference sequence). Trimming removed 5 bases at V and 1 base at J, with 8 bases between. The CDR3 runs 13 residues. The CDR3 loop reads CASSQEGNTEAFF. DNA of the CDR3: TGTGCCAGCAGCCAAGAGGGGAACACTGAAGCTTTCTTT.

The CDR3 spells CAWSVPLGTGRTDTQYF. The CDR3 DNA reads TGTGCCTGGAGTGTACCCCTCGGGACAGGGCGCACAGATACGCAGTATTTT. The chain couples TRBV30 to TRBJ2-3; 9 bases are a match to TRBD1. The V gene end was trimmed by 0 bases and the J gene end by 1 base; junction bases not matched to a gene: 8. The CDR3 sequence is 17 residues long. The germline CDR1 and CDR2 sequences are GTSNPN and SVGIG (reference sequence). The full variable domain, completed using reference TRBV30 and TRBJ2-3, is SQTIHQWPATLVQPVGSPLSLECTVEGTSNPNLYWYRQAAGRGLQLLFYSVGIGQISSEVPQNLSASRPQDRQFILSSKKLLLSDSGFYLCAWSVPLGTGRTDTQYFGPGTRLTVL.